These T cell receptor beta chains were read from a single sample in a study of PD-1 blockade in classical Hodgkin lymphoma. Clones were sequenced by immunoSEQ multiplex PCR, and TCRdb holds only the in-frame ones, with some missing. The sample contains around 36,000 clones, 75% to 90% of which appear only once. The source material was peripheral blood mononuclear cells (PBMCs), sampled at baseline. The receptors shown here come from a human donor with classical Hodgkin lymphoma. The CDR3 runs from the conserved cysteine through the conserved F or W. D genes are given only for firm matches. Expanded clones are given a class, and other clones once, few, many or no size at all.

TRBV7-9	-	-	TRBJ1-4	TGTGCCAGCAGCCCGGAGCTGGAAAAACTGTTTTTT	CASSPELEKLFF
TRBV10-3	-	-	TRBJ2-3	TGTGCCATCAGTGAGTCGGATTTCACAGATACGCAGTATTTT	CAISESDFTDTQYF
TRBV14	few	TRBD2	TRBJ2-5	TGTGCCAGCAGCCACCCTAGCGGGGTTCTCCAAGAGACCCAGTACTTC	CASSHPSGVLQETQYF
TRBV14	-	-	TRBJ1-1	TGTGCCAGCAGCCAATGGGGGATAAACACTGAAGCTTTCTTT	CASSQWGINTEAFF
TRBV6-1	-	-	TRBJ2-1	TGTGCCAGCAGTGAACAGACGGAGGATTCGTTTAGCTCCTACAATGAGCAGTTCTTC	CASSEQTEDSFSSYNEQFF
TRBV4-2	once	-	TRBJ1-1	TGTGCCAGCAGCCAAGATCGAGGGACGAACACTGAAGCTTTCTTT	CASSQDRGTNTEAFF
TRBV7-3	-	-	TRBJ2-2	TGTGCCAGCAGCCCAAGGGTGTTCGCGAACACCGGGGAGCTGTTTTTT	CASSPRVFANTGELFF
TRBV19	-	TRBD1	TRBJ1-1	TGTGCCAGTAGTCCGACGACAGGGCCCTTCTACACTGAAGCTTTCTTT	CASSPTTGPFYTEAFF
TRBV19	-	-	TRBJ1-5	TGTGCCAGTAGTATGCCCTCTGGGGGCCGGAATCAGCCCCAGCATTTT	CASSMPSGGRNQPQHF
TRBV9	-	TRBD1	TRBJ2-7	TGTGCCAGCAGCGTAGGACAGGGGCCCTACGAGCAGTACTTC	CASSVGQGPYEQYF
TRBV18	-	-	TRBJ1-2	TGTGCCAGCTCACTGAACCGGAAAAGGCAGGCGGGTGGCTACACCTTC	CASSLNRKRQAGGYTF
TRBV6-5	-	TRBD2	TRBJ2-1	TGTGCCAGCAGTTTACTAGCGTCGGGGTTCAGTGAGCAGTTCTTC	CASSLLASGFSEQFF
TRBV9	-	TRBD1	TRBJ2-2	TGTGCCAGCAGCTCACGGACAGGGCGCGGCACCGGGGAGCTGTTTTTT	CASSSRTGRGTGELFF
TRBV27	once	TRBD1	TRBJ1-5	TGTGCCAGCAGTCCCCGGGGGACAGGAAATCAGCCCCAGCATTTT	CASSPRGTGNQPQHF
TRBV2	-	TRBD1	TRBJ2-1	TGTGCCAGCAGTAGACAGGGGTGGAATGAGCAGTTCTTC	CASSRQGWNEQFF
TRBV7-9	-	-	TRBJ2-2	TGTGCCAGCAGCACTATTTCCGGGACCGACGGGAACACCGGGGAGCTGTTTTTT	CASSTISGTDGNTGELFF
TRBV7-9	-	-	TRBJ1-6	TGTGCCAGCAGCGACCGGACAGCGCCGAGCTCCTATAATTCACCCCTCCACTTT	CASSDRTAPSSYNSPLHF
TRBV6-5	-	TRBD2	TRBJ2-3	TGTGCCAGCAGCCGACTAGCGAGCACAGATACGCAGTATTTT	CASSRLASTDTQYF
TRBV5-5	-	-	TRBJ2-3	TGTGCCAGCAGCCCCCGGTCGGGCACAGATACGCAGTATTTT	CASSPRSGTDTQYF
TRBV18	-	-	TRBJ2-7	TGTGCCAGCTCAGACAATTACGAGCAGTACTTC	CASSDNYEQYF
TRBV7-9	-	TRBD1	TRBJ1-6	TGTGCCAGCAGCCCGGGACAGGGGGTTTCACCCCTCCACTTT	CASSPGQGVSPLHF
TRBV28	-	TRBD1	TRBJ2-6	TGTGCCAGTTGGGGGACAGTCCTCTCTGGGGCCAACGTCCTGACTTTC	CASWGTVLSGANVLTF
TRBV10-3	-	-	TRBJ1-6	TGTGCCATCAGTCTTTCGGAGGGCTCCTATAATTCACCCCTCCACTTT	CAISLSEGSYNSPLHF
TRBV15	-	-	TRBJ1-5	TGTGCCACCAGCTTTTTGGAGGGTGGCAATCAGCCCCAGCATTTT	CATSFLEGGNQPQHF
TRBV19	-	-	TRBJ1-1	TGTGCCAGTAGTCTATTCGGCACTGAAGCTTTCTTT	CASSLFGTEAFF
TRBV9	-	-	TRBJ1-3	TGTGCCAGCAGCCCGCAGACTTTTGGAAACACCATATATTTT	CASSPQTFGNTIYF
TRBV5-4	-	-	TRBJ1-1	TGTGCCAGCAGCTCCCTACCACTACGCAACCGGAACACTGAAGCTTTCTTT	CASSSLPLRNRNTEAFF
TRBV5-1	few	TRBD1	TRBJ1-6	TGCGCCAGCAGCTTGACAGGGGGCGATAATTCACCCCTCCACTTT	CASSLTGGDNSPLHF